The present entry profiles one TCR beta chain with its context. This entry belongs to a study of blood T cell repertoires in COVID-19. Per the original methods: Reference gene primer amplification in the assay estimated nucleated cell counts. The assay was immunoSEQ multiplex PCR, and TCRdb's table has in-frame clones only and misses some. The V and J calls and clone size were taken over from that table, and D and trimming were inferred from the DNA. The profile covers over 45,000 clones, with around 92% appearing a single time and around 9% taken by the ten largest. The CDR3 spans 15 residues. The germline V and J ends were trimmed by 4 bases and 2 bases, with 15 bases remaining between them. Germline CDR1 SGHRS, CDR2 YFSETQ.

The sample was peripheral blood. V gene TRBV5-1 combines with J gene TRBJ1-2; D is possibly TRBD1 (5 bases). The clonotype was recovered from a human donor in a cohort sampled during active COVID-19. The CDR3 reads CASSIDGGRNYGYTF. The CDR3 nucleotides are TGCGCCAGCAGCATCGACGGGGGAAGGAACTATGGCTACACCTTC.